One and the same sample provided the 28 T cell receptor beta chains below, sequenced in a study of beta chain features in type 1 diabetes. Investigators reverse transcribed all isolated RNA, so they sequenced expressed TCRB transcripts. Data came from immunoSEQ multiplex PCR; TCRdb stores just in-frame clones and leaves some out. The repertoire consists of 680,000 or so clones, with roughly a sixth occurring once and the leading ten covering under 0.095%. The sample was naive CD4+ T cells from blood. These receptors were obtained from a young man in good health.

This chain uses TRBV9 with TRBJ1-1; 8 positions agree with TRBD1. J was trimmed by 5 bases and V by 3 bases; bases with no gene match: 9. CDR1 is SGDLS, CDR2 YYNGEE, per germline. This CDR3 contains 15 residues. CDR3 sequence reads: CASSAQGARYTEAFF. The CDR3 bases are TGTGCCAGCAGCGCCCAGGGGGCGAGGTATACTGAAGCTTTCTTT.

The sample holds a few counts of this clone. This chain uses TRBV4-2 with TRBJ2-7, with 7 bases that match TRBD1. There are 18 residues in the CDR3. The V gene's germline CDR1 is LGHNA and CDR2 YNFKEQ. With V trimmed by 0 bases and J by 3 bases, 14 bases remained unmatched. As DNA, the CDR3 is TGTGCCAGCAGCCAAGATTCGGGCTCGGGACAGCAAAACTACGAGCAGTACTTC. Its translation is CASSQDSGSGQQNYEQYF.

This clone came up a few times. The rearrangement uses TRBV5-1 and TRBJ1-2; 11 bases align to TRBD1. The CDR3 contains 15 residues. Germline V gene sequence: CDR1 SGHRS, CDR2 YFSETQ. The V segment lost 3 bases and the J segment 7 bases; nucleotides outside the gene matches: 8. The CDR3 spells CASSSPDRGHIGYTF. CDR3 in DNA: TGCGCCAGCAGCTCGCCGGACAGGGGGCATATTGGCTACACCTTC.

The chain recombines TRBV7-2 with TRBJ2-7; 9 positions match TRBD1. J gave up 3 bases and V 3 bases, and 9 bases lay outside the gene matches. Germline CDR1 and CDR2: SGHTA and FQGNSA. This CDR3 has 16 amino acids. The CDR3 loop is CASSLRTGAYLYEQYF. DNA for the CDR3: TGTGCCAGCAGCTTGAGGACAGGGGCCTACCTCTACGAGCAGTACTTC.

CDR3 nucleotides: TGTGCCAGTAGTATAGCGGGAGTGCGCGAGCAGTACTTC. Protein product: CASSIAGVREQYF. The chain is built from TRBV19 and TRBJ2-7; weak D call: TRBD2 (6 bases). Germline assignment: CDR1 LNHDA and CDR2 SQIVND (reference sequence). This CDR3 is 13 amino acids long. Trimming shortened V by 1 base and J by 6 bases, and 10 bases separated the two germline ends.

This clone has just a few counts. The chain uses TRBV7-2 and TRBJ2-1, with D perhaps matching TRBD1 or TRBD2 (5 bases each). Germline V lookup: CDR1 SGHTA, CDR2 FQGNSA. The ends were cut back, 2 bases at V and 8 bases at J, with 10 bases in the middle. The CDR3 loop spans 13 amino acids. CDR3 DNA sequence: TGTGCCAGCAGCTTATGGGGGTGGGATGAGCAGTTCTTC. It translates to CASSLWGWDEQFF.

The gene calls are TRBV18 and TRBJ2-3, with D unresolved. The length of the CDR3 is 15 residues. Germline V gene lookup returns CDR1 KGHSH and CDR2 LQKENI. Trimming took off 2 bases at V and 1 base at J, with 10 bases between the two ends. CDR3: CASSPNSLRTDTQYF. The CDR3 nucleotides read TGTGCCAGCTCACCAAACAGCCTTCGCACAGATACGCAGTATTTT.

In its sample, this clone was seen once. The V and J genes are TRBV18 and TRBJ2-7; 8 positions agree with TRBD1. CDR1 is KGHSH, CDR2 LQKENI, per germline. V gave up 3 bases and J gave up 3 bases; unmatched junction bases: 7. This CDR3 contains 15 residues. The CDR3 reads CASSPSTGALYEQYF. The CDR3 DNA sequence: TGTGCCAGCTCACCCTCGACAGGGGCCCTCTACGAGCAGTACTTC.

This clone was found a few times. V and J are TRBV6-6 and TRBJ2-1; D may correspond to TRBD1 or TRBD2 (6 bases each). This CDR3 region has 16 residues. V was trimmed by 2 bases and J by 4 bases, leaving 15 bases between them. Germline CDR1 reads MNHNY; CDR2 reads SVGAGI (reference sequence). The CDR3 region has the DNA TGTGCCAGCAGTTACCGGGCTGGAGGGGGTTACAATGAGCAGTTCTTC. As protein: CASSYRAGGGYNEQFF.

The chain recombines TRBV2 with TRBJ2-2; the D gene is possibly TRBD1 (5 bases). CDR1 is SNHLY, CDR2 FYNNEI, per germline. V gave up 3 bases and J gave up 8 bases, with 13 bases separating them. The CDR3 has 14 amino acids. The CDR3 loop is CASSDQGPQGELFF. CDR3 bases: TGTGCCAGCAGTGACCAGGGTCCCCAAGGGGAGCTGTTTTTT.

The chain uses TRBV30 and TRBJ2-7, with 7 bases lining up with TRBD2. Germline loops: CDR1 GTSNPN, CDR2 SVGIG (reference sequence). The CDR3 is 12 residues long. V lost 8 bases and J lost 2; bases outside the gene matches: 6. CDR3 amino acids: CALSGGTYEQYF. The CDR3 coding sequence is TGTGCCCTCTCGGGGGGAACCTACGAGCAGTACTTC. The full variable domain, its missing parts supplied by reference TRBV30 and TRBJ2-7, is SQTIHQWPATLVQPVGSPLSLECTVEGTSNPNLYWYRQAAGRGLQLLFYSVGIGQISSEVPQNLSASRPQDRQFILSSKKLLLSDSGFYLCALSGGTYEQYFGPGTRLTVT.

The rearrangement joins TRBV7-9 to TRBJ1-6, with 8 bases lining up with TRBD1. Trimming cost V 5 bases and J 10 bases; bases outside gene matches: 7. This CDR3 region has 14 residues. From germline, CDR1 is SEHNR and CDR2 FQNEAQ (reference sequence). The CDR3 protein is CASSATGVVSPLHF. The CDR3 DNA follows: TGTGCCAGCAGCGCGACAGGGGTCGTCTCACCCCTCCACTTT.

The chain carries TRBV5-1 and TRBJ1-2; possibly TRBD1 for D (5 bases). The germline V and J ends were trimmed by 3 bases and 5 bases, with 8 bases remaining between them. Germline CDR1 is SGHRS and CDR2 is YFSETQ. CDR3 length equals 12 residues. The CDR3 region has the DNA TGCGCCAGCAGCTCTTCAGGGTATGGCTACACCTTC. Translation gives CASSSSGYGYTF. Full variable domain (outside the CDR3, taken from reference TRBV5-1 and TRBJ1-2): KAGVTQTPRYLIKTRGQQVTLSCSPISGHRSVSWYQQTPGQGLQFLFEYFSETQRNKGNFPGRFSGRQFSNSRSEMNVSTLELGDSALYLCASSSSGYGYTFGSGTRLTVV.

This chain connects TRBV27 to TRBJ2-3, with D unclear. The germline gives CDR1 MNHEY, CDR2 SMNVEV (reference sequence). V was clipped by 3 bases and J by 2 bases, with 6 bases between them. The CDR3 has 13 amino acids. CDR3 protein: CASSFMITDTQYF. The CDR3 DNA is TGTGCCAGCAGTTTTATGATCACAGATACGCAGTATTTT.

The V and J genes are TRBV29-1 and TRBJ2-4; 8 nucleotides match TRBD1. This CDR3 comprises 12 residues. Per germline, CDR1 SQVTM and CDR2 ANQGSEA. The J segment lost 9 bases and the V segment lost 7 bases, leaving 8 bases of the junction unmatched. CDR3 residues: CSAGQGEAIQYF. CDR3 nucleotides: TGCAGCGCCGGACAGGGCGAAGCCATTCAGTACTTC.

This rearrangement joins TRBV7-6 to TRBJ2-1; a possible D gene is TRBD2 (6 bases). Germline assignment: CDR1 SGHVS and CDR2 FNYEAQ. Trimming took off 5 bases at V and 5 bases at J, with 16 bases between the two ends. This CDR3 comprises 15 residues. The chain's CDR3 is CASSPVGRGNNEQFF. CDR3 coding DNA: TGTGCCAGCAGCCCCGTGGGGCGGGGCAACAATGAGCAGTTCTTC. The full variable domain, rest sourced from reference TRBV7-6 and TRBJ2-1, is GAGVSQSPRYKVTKRGQDVALRCDPISGHVSLYWYRQALGQGPEFLTYFNYEAQQDKSGLPNDRFSAERPEGSISTLTIQRTEQRDSAMYRCASSPVGRGNNEQFFGPGTRLTVL.

This clone was picked up a small number of times. The chain has TRBV7-2 and TRBJ1-5, with D unresolved. This CDR3 contains 15 residues. Trimming took off 5 bases at V and 0 bases at J, with 11 bases between the two ends. CDR1 is SGHTA, CDR2 FQGNSA, per germline. This chain's CDR3 is CASSLRTGSNQPQHF. The CDR3 DNA is TGTGCCAGCAGCCTTCGGACCGGTAGCAATCAGCCCCAGCATTTT.

This clone was observed once. J is TRBJ2-7 and V is TRBV27; 8 bases align to TRBD1. Germline lookup yields CDR1 MNHEY and CDR2 SMNVEV (reference sequence). This CDR3 contains 15 residues. The V gene end was trimmed by 5 bases and the J gene end by 7 bases; junction bases not matched to a gene: 13. In DNA form, the CDR3 reads TGTGCCAGCAGTCAGGGACAGGTGTCGATGAGGGAGCAGTACTTC. Amino acids: CASSQGQVSMREQYF.

This chain connects TRBV27 to TRBJ1-5; 8 positions match TRBD1. Germline CDR1 and CDR2: MNHEY and SMNVEV (reference sequence). V was clipped by 6 bases and J by 2 bases; unmatched bases: 12. The CDR3 spans 17 residues. The CDR3 DNA sequence: TGTGCCAGCAGCCGAACCGGGACAGGCGTGGGCAATCAGCCCCAGCATTTT. It specifies CASSRTGTGVGNQPQHF.

The chain is built from TRBV7-2 and TRBJ2-3; D is possibly TRBD1 (6 bases). Between the trimmed V and J ends, which lost 2 bases and 4 bases, there was a span of 13 bases. CDR1 and CDR2 (germline): SGHTA, FQGNSA. This CDR3 contains 15 residues. The CDR3 region is CASSLPQGRADTQYF. CDR3 bases: TGTGCCAGCAGCTTACCGCAGGGGCGAGCAGATACGCAGTATTTT.

In this sample, this clone turned up a few times. The chain recombines TRBV11-2 with TRBJ2-7; D possibly corresponds to TRBD2 (6 bases). The germline V gene has CDR1 SGHAT and CDR2 FQNNGV. The CDR3 is made up of 14 amino acids. The V end was cut by 3 bases, the J end by 2 bases, with 11 bases between. CDR3 bases: TGTGCCAGCAGCTTCAGGGACTCCACCTACGAGCAGTACTTC. Translated, it gives CASSFRDSTYEQYF.

This clone was detected only a few times. The chain joins TRBV7-2 to TRBJ2-7; 13 bases are shared with TRBD2. The CDR3 consists of 19 residues. With V trimmed by 2 bases and J by 2 bases, 12 bases remained unmatched. Germline-derived CDR1 and CDR2 are SGHTA and FQGNSA. CDR3 sequence reads: CASSLISALAGGPTYEQYF. CDR3 bases: TGTGCCAGCAGCTTAATTTCAGCACTAGCGGGGGGGCCCACCTACGAGCAGTACTTC.

This clone was seen a handful of times. V is TRBV6-5 and J is TRBJ1-5, with D possibly matching TRBD1 (5 bases). The V gene lost 5 bases and the J gene lost 7 bases, with 12 bases spanning the gap. Germline CDR1 reads MNHEY; CDR2 reads SVGAGI. The CDR3 sequence is 13 residues long. The CDR3 DNA reads TGTGCCAGCAGTCCCATCAGGGACCAGCCCCAGCATTTT. This translates into CASSPIRDQPQHF.

The gene calls are TRBV28 and TRBJ1-2, with a possible D match to TRBD1 (6 bases). V was pared by 5 bases and J by 2 bases, with 9 bases between. The CDR3 length is 13 residues. The V gene's germline CDR1 is MDHEN and CDR2 SYDVKM. CDR3 sequence: CASSRDTNYGYTF. For the CDR3, the DNA is TGTGCCAGCAGTCGGGACACCAACTATGGCTACACCTTC.

The chain couples TRBV9 to TRBJ2-5, with TRBD1 matching 9 bases. The junction had 14 bases not matched to a gene; V was cut back by 0 bases and J by 5 bases. Germline V gene lookup returns CDR1 SGDLS and CDR2 YYNGEE. This CDR3 spans 18 amino acids. The CDR3, as DNA: TGTGCCAGCAGCGTAGGAGTACAGGGGGCGGCCGCGGTGGAGACCCAGTACTTC. Its protein product is CASSVGVQGAAAVETQYF.

The rearrangement links TRBV7-9 to TRBJ1-5, with a tentative D call TRBD1 (6 bases). Trimming shortened V by 4 bases and J by 3 bases, and 19 bases separated the two germline ends. The CDR3 runs to 17 residues. Germline V CDR1 and CDR2: SEHNR, FQNEAQ (reference sequence). CDR3 in amino acids: CASSSSLQGLYNQPQHF. The CDR3 nucleotides are TGTGCCAGCAGCTCCTCCCTGCAGGGGTTATACAATCAGCCCCAGCATTTT.

The V and J genes are TRBV7-2 and TRBJ2-5; 10 bases agree with TRBD1. Trimming took 5 bases from V and 4 from J; bases not matched to a gene: 13. Germline CDR1 SGHTA, CDR2 FQGNSA. CDR3 length: 17 amino acids. The CDR3 region is CASSPGTTGGRRETQYF. The CDR3 nucleotides are TGTGCCAGCAGCCCTGGAACGACAGGGGGCCGAAGAGAGACCCAGTACTTC.

There are a few counts of this clone. The chain has TRBV14 and TRBJ1-1, with D unresolved. V was trimmed by 1 base and J by 6 bases, leaving 6 bases between them. CDR1 is SGHDN and CDR2 is FVKESK in the germline V gene. This CDR3 has 12 residues. CDR3 coding DNA: TGTGCCAGCAGCCAAGCGGGGTCTGAAGCTTTCTTT. Its protein is CASSQAGSEAFF. Using reference TRBV14 and TRBJ1-1 for the parts outside the CDR3, the full variable domain is EAGVTQFPSHSVIEKGQTVTLRCDPISGHDNLYWYRRVMGKEIKFLLHFVKESKQDESGMPNNRFLAERTGGTYSTLKVQPAELEDSGVYFCASSQAGSEAFFGQGTRLTVV.